This is a list of T cell receptor beta chains from one sample in a study of cytomegalovirus exposure and HLA in healthy donors. Here immunoSEQ multiplex PCR was the method, and the copy in TCRdb shows in-frame clones only, minus some. Among around 150,000 clones listed, about 89% were seen once. The specimen was PBMCs. The receptor source for this set is a woman between 18 and 29 years old in good health and CMV-seropositive. Each CDR3 is given with its conserved first and last residue. D genes are given only for firm matches. Clone size, where shown, is once, few, many, or a class for clones that have expanded.

CDR3aa	CDR3nt	d_gene	v_gene	j_gene	abundance
CASSVAAGGPVGETQYF	TGTGCCAGCAGCGTAGCAGCGGGAGGGCCCGTGGGAGAGACCCAGTACTTC	TRBD2	TRBV9	TRBJ2-5	NA
CASSSVTGGHNEQFF	TGTGCCAGCAGTTCGGTGACAGGGGGACACAATGAGCAGTTCTTC	TRBD1	TRBV27	TRBJ2-1	NA
CASSPGMGYEQYF	TGCGCCAGCAGCCCGGGGATGGGTTACGAGCAGTACTTC	NA	TRBV5-1	TRBJ2-7	NA
CASSQREYGSNTGELFF	TGTGCCAGCAGTCAGAGGGAGTACGGATCGAACACCGGGGAGCTGTTTTTT	NA	TRBV5-6	TRBJ2-2	NA
CASSWDTTGEKLFF	TGTGCCAGCAGCTGGGACACGACGGGTGAAAAACTGTTTTTT	NA	TRBV5-6	TRBJ1-4	NA
CASSSGTGGQAQYF	TGTGCCAGCAGTTCCGGGACAGGGGGTCAGGCGCAGTACTTC	TRBD1	TRBV28	TRBJ2-7	once
CASSSGTVIYGYTF	TGTGCCAGCAGTTCCGGGACAGTTATCTATGGCTACACCTTC	TRBD1	TRBV28	TRBJ1-2	NA
CASATGNNQPQHF	TGTGCCAGCGCTACAGGGAACAATCAGCCCCAGCATTTT	NA	TRBV18	TRBJ1-5	NA
CASSPRDSYGYTF	TGTGCCAGCAGCCCCAGGGATAGCTATGGCTACACCTTC	NA	TRBV9	TRBJ1-2	NA
CASSSRGAFAYEQYF	TGTGCCAGCAGCAGCAGGGGGGCCTTCGCCTACGAGCAGTACTTC	NA	TRBV7-2	TRBJ2-7	NA
CASRPGTGGIGSNQPQHF	TGTGCCAGCCGTCCCGGGACAGGGGGCATCGGAAGCAATCAGCCCCAGCATTTT	TRBD1	TRBV19	TRBJ1-5	few
CASSLDSSGNLVNEQFF	TGTGCCAGCAGCTTAGATTCTAGCGGGAATTTGGTGAATGAGCAGTTCTTC	TRBD2	TRBV11-3	TRBJ2-1	medium-sized
CASTPRRDIQYF	TGTGCCAGCACCCCCCGGCGGGACATTCAGTACTTC	NA	TRBV6-6	TRBJ2-4	NA
CASSEFGQGKTQYF	TGTGCCAGCAGTGAATTCGGACAGGGGAAGACCCAGTACTTC	TRBD1	TRBV25-1	TRBJ2-5	NA
CAWSLLAIDNEQFF	TGTGCCTGGAGTTTATTAGCGATTGACAATGAGCAGTTCTTC	NA	TRBV30	TRBJ2-1	NA
CASGWDRAETQYF	TGTGCTAGTGGTTGGGACAGGGCGGAGACCCAGTACTTC	TRBD1	TRBV12-5	TRBJ2-5	NA
CASSQDQGGYGYTF	TGTGCCAGCAGCCAAGATCAGGGAGGGTATGGCTACACCTTC	NA	TRBV4-2	TRBJ1-2	NA
CASSLSGFGFADYNEQFF	TGTGCCAGCAGCTTATCTGGCTTTGGCTTTGCGGACTACAATGAGCAGTTCTTC	NA	TRBV7-2	TRBJ2-1	NA
CASSSRDSSNQPQHF	TGTGCCAGCAGTTCCCGGGACAGTAGCAATCAGCCCCAGCATTTT	TRBD1	TRBV27	TRBJ1-5	NA
CAWSVLDSPYEQYF	TGTGCCTGGAGTGTATTGGACTCCCCCTACGAGCAGTACTTC	NA	TRBV30	TRBJ2-7	NA
CASSSTSGGAQHF	TGCGCCAGCAGCTCTACGTCTGGAGGGGCCCAGCATTTT	NA	TRBV5-1	TRBJ1-5	few
CASSLSKGVNTEAFF	TGCGCCAGCAGCTTGTCAAAGGGGGTGAACACTGAAGCTTTCTTT	NA	TRBV5-1	TRBJ1-1	NA
CASSLVGRNQPQHF	TGTGCCAGCAGCTTAGTTGGGCGAAATCAGCCCCAGCATTTT	NA	TRBV7-2	TRBJ1-5	NA
CASSVEGNTEAFF	TGTGCCAGCAGTGTCGAGGGGAACACTGAAGCTTTCTTT	NA	TRBV6-4	TRBJ1-1	NA
CASSQDRRSETQYF	TGCGCCAGCAGCCAAGATCGCAGATCGGAGACCCAGTACTTC	NA	TRBV4-3	TRBJ2-5	NA
CASSFLRVGVEAFF	TGTGCCAGCAGTTTCCTGAGAGTGGGAGTAGAAGCTTTCTTT	NA	TRBV28	TRBJ1-1	NA
CASSSQGRSYEQYF	TGTGCCAGCAGCTCCCAGGGTCGCTCCTACGAGCAGTACTTC	NA	TRBV7-9	TRBJ2-7	few
CASSLVVGLAKETQYF	TGCGCCAGCAGCTTGGTGGTTGGACTAGCGAAAGAGACCCAGTACTTC	TRBD2	TRBV5-1	TRBJ2-5	NA
CASSPEDRGGPTTYNEQFF	TGTGCCAGTAGTCCCGAGGACAGGGGGGGACCCACGACCTACAATGAGCAGTTCTTC	TRBD1	TRBV19	TRBJ2-1	NA
CASSSSSGSKLETQYF	TGTGCCAGCAGCTCCTCTAGCGGGAGTAAGTTAGAGACCCAGTACTTC	TRBD2	TRBV5-4	TRBJ2-5	NA
CASSYSRGLRETQYF	TGTGCCAGCAGTTACTCTCGGGGTCTACGTGAGACCCAGTACTTC	NA	TRBV6-5	TRBJ2-5	NA
CASSFLRSGQPQHF	TGTGCCAGCAGCTTTTTGAGGTCCGGTCAGCCCCAGCATTTT	NA	TRBV5-6	TRBJ1-5	NA
CASRKTSGSSYEQYF	TGCGCCAGCAGAAAGACTAGCGGGAGCTCCTACGAGCAGTACTTC	TRBD2	TRBV10-2	TRBJ2-7	NA
CASSYLGTGSGNTIYF	TGTGCCAGCAGTTACCTGGGGACAGGCTCTGGAAACACCATATATTTT	TRBD1	TRBV6-5	TRBJ1-3	NA
CASSLAADGGQGNYEQYF	TGCGCCAGCAGCTTGGCCGCCGACGGGGGACAGGGAAACTACGAGCAGTACTTC	TRBD1	TRBV5-1	TRBJ2-7	NA
CASSLALAGGGEQYF	TGTGCCAGCAGCTTAGCACTAGCGGGAGGGGGGGAGCAGTACTTC	TRBD2	TRBV13	TRBJ2-7	NA
CAISESVGLPPDEQFF	TGTGCCATCAGTGAGTCCGTGGGGCTTCCTCCCGATGAGCAGTTCTTC	NA	TRBV10-3	TRBJ2-1	NA
CASSVEAGGEQFF	TGTGCCAGCAGCGTAGAGGCGGGGGGGGAGCAGTTCTTC	TRBD2	TRBV9	TRBJ2-1	NA
CASRKRLAEYNEQFF	TGTGCCAGCAGAAAACGACTAGCGGAATACAATGAGCAGTTCTTC	TRBD2	TRBV6-5	TRBJ2-1	NA
CASSSQTSGSYNEQFF	TGTGCCAGCAGTTCCCAGACTAGCGGGAGCTACAATGAGCAGTTCTTC	TRBD2	TRBV6-6	TRBJ2-1	NA
CAWRVLGGSRGTGELFF	TGTGCCTGGCGGGTATTGGGCGGGAGCCGCGGCACCGGGGAGCTGTTTTTT	TRBD2	TRBV30	TRBJ2-2	NA
CSAAGQGPLYEQYF	TGCAGCGCCGCGGGACAGGGCCCCTTGTACGAGCAGTACTTC	TRBD1	TRBV29-1	TRBJ2-7	NA
CASSEYRAGVSTDTQYF	TGTGCCAGCAGTGAATACAGGGCAGGGGTGAGCACAGATACGCAGTATTTT	NA	TRBV25-1	TRBJ2-3	NA
CSVRVRGEKLFF	TGCAGCGTCAGGGTCCGAGGTGAAAAACTGTTTTTT	NA	TRBV29-1	TRBJ1-4	NA
CASRHFGLAGGITDTQYF	TGTGCCAGCAGGCATTTCGGACTAGCGGGAGGGATCACAGATACGCAGTATTTT	TRBD2	TRBV13	TRBJ2-3	NA
CAWSVSGQPYEQYF	TGTGCCTGGAGTGTATCGGGACAGCCCTACGAGCAGTACTTC	TRBD1	TRBV30	TRBJ2-7	NA
CASSFGTSDIYEQYF	TGTGCCAGCAGCTTCGGGACTAGCGATATCTACGAGCAGTACTTC	TRBD2	TRBV7-7	TRBJ2-7	few
CATSSRQGSSYEQYF	TGTGCCACCAGCAGTAGACAGGGGAGCTCCTACGAGCAGTACTTC	TRBD1	TRBV15	TRBJ2-7	NA
CSALVGETQYF	TGCAGCGCGTTAGTCGGGGAGACCCAGTACTTC	NA	TRBV29-1	TRBJ2-5	NA
CASSLGREYNEQFF	TGTGCCAGCAGCTTAGGCCGGGAGTACAATGAGCAGTTCTTC	NA	TRBV7-2	TRBJ2-1	NA
CAWSVWTPGMGSGISGELFF	TGTGCCTGGAGTGTATGGACACCCGGTATGGGTAGCGGTATATCCGGGGAGCTGTTTTTT	NA	TRBV30	TRBJ2-2	NA
CAWGAGLSYEQYF	TGTGCCTGGGGAGCGGGCCTCTCCTACGAGCAGTACTTC	NA	TRBV30	TRBJ2-7	NA